Listed below are T cell receptor beta chains from one sample, sequenced in a study of vaccination effects on CD4 cells after COVID-19. The protocol was immunoSEQ multiplex PCR, while the TCRdb copy is restricted to in-frame clones and leaves out a portion. The table has some 59,000 clones, 80% to 85% seen once; the top ten hold about 2.4%. Their recognized antigens are unknown. The material sequenced was CD4+ T cells from PBMCs cultured with HCoV-229E spike peptides, taken before COVID-19 vaccination. The receptor set was obtained from a human donor who received a COVID-19 vaccine. Each CDR3 is given with its conserved first and last residue. The D gene is left open where the match is weak. Not all rows give a size; the values are once, few, many and, for expanded clones, a class.

v_call	clone_size	j_call	d_call	cdr3_aa	cdr3_nt
TRBV6-5	-	TRBJ1-2	-	CASRGQGFYGYTF	TGTGCCAGCAGAGGGCAGGGTTTCTATGGCTACACCTTC
TRBV2	-	TRBJ1-1	-	CASSEGRGGTEAFF	TGTGCCAGCAGTGAAGGCCGGGGAGGGACTGAAGCTTTCTTT
TRBV3-1/TRBV3-2	-	TRBJ2-5	TRBD1	CASSQAGTGSQETQYF	TGTGCCAGCAGCCAAGCCGGGACAGGAAGCCAAGAGACCCAGTACTTC
TRBV6-5	-	TRBJ2-5	-	CASSPGTGPQYF	TGTGCCAGCAGCCCGGGGACGGGGCCCCAGTACTTC
TRBV7-2	-	TRBJ2-3	TRBD2	CASSLGGADTQYF	TGTGCCAGCAGCTTGGGGGGGGCAGATACGCAGTATTTT
TRBV2	-	TRBJ2-5	-	CASTIQETQYF	TGTGCCAGCACCATCCAAGAGACCCAGTACTTC
TRBV6-5	-	TRBJ1-5	-	CASHAYVTGDQPQHF	TGTGCCAGCCATGCCTACGTTACAGGCGATCAGCCCCAGCATTTT
TRBV6-5	-	TRBJ1-5	-	CASSYFGGSDQPQHF	TGTGCCAGCAGTTACTTTGGGGGGAGCGATCAGCCCCAGCATTTT
TRBV6-5	-	TRBJ2-6	-	CATTLHSGANVLTF	TGTGCCACGACACTTCACTCTGGGGCCAACGTCCTGACTTTC
TRBV4-2	-	TRBJ2-3	TRBD1	CASSREGGQGPTDTQYF	TGTGCCAGCAGCCGAGAAGGTGGACAGGGACCCACAGATACGCAGTATTTT
TRBV6-6	-	TRBJ2-2	TRBD2	CASSLLAGGARHTGELFF	TGTGCCAGCAGTCTACTAGCGGGGGGGGCACGACACACCGGGGAGCTGTTTTTT
TRBV7-2	-	TRBJ2-1	-	CASSFPTEQFF	TGTGCCAGCAGCTTCCCGACTGAGCAGTTCTTC
TRBV5-1	-	TRBJ2-5	-	CASSLDSQETQYF	TGCGCCAGCAGCTTGGACAGTCAAGAGACCCAGTACTTC
TRBV9	-	TRBJ1-6	TRBD1	CASSSRTGGQSPLHF	TGTGCCAGCAGCTCGCGGACAGGGGGACAATCACCCCTCCACTTT
TRBV4-1	-	TRBJ1-1	-	CASSQQLLGERGEAFF	TGCGCCAGCAGCCAACAACTCTTAGGGGAAAGAGGTGAAGCTTTCTTT
TRBV5-8	-	TRBJ1-3	-	CASSFTGASGNTIYF	TGTGCCAGCAGCTTTACGGGCGCCTCTGGAAACACCATATATTTT
TRBV29-1	once	TRBJ1-2	-	CSVVRAGAGNYGYTF	TGCAGCGTCGTCCGAGCGGGGGCAGGAAACTATGGCTACACCTTC
TRBV2	-	TRBJ2-1	TRBD1	CASRPTGVTYNEQFF	TGTGCCAGCAGACCGACAGGGGTAACCTACAATGAGCAGTTCTTC
TRBV4-1	-	TRBJ2-5	TRBD2	CASSTTSGAQTQYF	TGCGCCAGCAGCACAACTAGCGGGGCCCAGACCCAGTACTTC
TRBV4-2	-	TRBJ1-1	-	CASSQSLTGNTEAFF	TGTGCCAGCAGCCAATCCCTGACAGGGAACACTGAAGCTTTCTTT
TRBV18	-	TRBJ2-3	-	CASSPAAGSSTDTQYF	TGTGCCAGCTCGCCGGCTGCTGGGTCTAGCACAGATACGCAGTATTTT
TRBV24-1	-	TRBJ1-1	TRBD1	CATSDPRTGDTEAFF	TGTGCCACCAGTGACCCTCGGACAGGGGACACTGAAGCTTTCTTT
TRBV27	-	TRBJ2-5	-	CASSTSAARSETQYF	TGTGCCAGCAGTACCAGTGCTGCCCGTTCGGAGACCCAGTACTTC
TRBV5-5	-	TRBJ2-3	-	CASSLGRDTDTQYF	TGTGCCAGCAGCTTAGGTCGAGACACAGATACGCAGTATTTT
TRBV5-1	-	TRBJ2-5	-	CASSLVQGGETQYF	TGCGCCAGCAGCTTGGTGCAGGGTGGCGAGACCCAGTACTTC
TRBV5-1	-	TRBJ1-6	-	CASSLAGTHYNSPLHF	TGCGCCAGCAGCTTGGCAGGGACACACTATAATTCACCCCTCCACTTT
TRBV5-1	-	TRBJ2-3	-	CASSQGQSDTQYF	TGCGCCAGCAGCCAAGGACAGTCGGATACGCAGTATTTT
TRBV19	-	TRBJ1-5	-	CASSRETASGPQHF	TGTGCCAGTAGTAGGGAGACGGCCTCGGGGCCCCAGCATTTT
TRBV14	-	TRBJ1-5	-	CASSQSLNQPQHF	TGTGCCAGCAGCCAATCCCTCAATCAGCCCCAGCATTTT
TRBV7-2	-	TRBJ2-1	TRBD2	CASSTGGASYNEQFF	TGTGCCAGCAGTACCGGGGGGGCGTCCTACAATGAGCAGTTCTTC
TRBV7-3	-	TRBJ2-5	-	CASSEGIQETQYF	TGTGCCAGCAGCGAAGGGATACAAGAGACCCAGTACTTC
TRBV19	-	TRBJ1-2	TRBD1	CASSLLGGQADYGYTF	TGTGCCAGTAGTCTTCTTGGAGGACAGGCGGACTATGGCTACACCTTC
TRBV28	-	TRBJ1-2	-	CASRVQEGGYGYTF	TGTGCCAGCAGGGTCCAAGAGGGGGGGTATGGCTACACCTTC
TRBV7-3	-	TRBJ1-6	-	CASSPGPGGNSPLHF	TGTGCCAGCAGCCCCGGCCCCGGCGGGAATTCACCCCTCCACTTT
TRBV30	-	TRBJ1-2	-	CAWSEGLDGYTF	TGTGCCTGGAGTGAGGGGTTGGATGGCTACACCTTC
TRBV12-5	-	TRBJ2-3	-	CASAPPGLSGTQYF	TGTGCTAGTGCCCCCCCGGGGCTAAGCGGTACGCAGTATTTT
TRBV5-1	-	TRBJ2-5	TRBD2	CASSLALAGNQETQYF	TGCGCCAGCAGCTTGGCACTAGCGGGGAACCAAGAGACCCAGTACTTC
TRBV29-1	-	TRBJ1-4	-	CSVTLTGHEKLFF	TGCAGCGTTACCTTAACGGGACATGAAAAACTGTTTTTT
TRBV15	-	TRBJ1-4	-	CATSRKLEKLFF	TGTGCCACCAGCAGGAAACTAGAAAAACTGTTTTTT
TRBV5-6	-	TRBJ2-3	-	CASSLGRSTDTQYF	TGTGCCAGCAGCTTGGGCCGTAGCACAGATACGCAGTATTTT
TRBV24-1	once	TRBJ2-3	-	CATSPYRASSTDTQYF	TGTGCCACCAGTCCATACAGGGCATCTAGCACAGATACGCAGTATTTT
TRBV24-1	-	TRBJ2-5	-	CATSDSLETQYF	TGTGCCACCAGTGATAGCTTGGAGACCCAGTACTTC
TRBV5-1	-	TRBJ1-1	-	CASSLAIVQTNTEAFF	TGCGCCAGCAGCTTGGCCATCGTTCAGACGAACACTGAAGCTTTCTTT
TRBV7-2	-	TRBJ1-6	-	CASSADGGWYSPLHF	TGTGCCAGCAGCGCAGACGGAGGCTGGTATTCACCCCTCCACTTT
TRBV6-1	-	TRBJ1-2	TRBD1	CASSGRETGLNYGYTF	TGTGCCAGCAGTGGGCGTGAGACAGGGCTAAACTATGGCTACACCTTC
TRBV6-5	-	TRBJ1-2	-	CASSYSEEIYGYTF	TGTGCCAGCAGTTACTCGGAGGAAATCTATGGCTACACCTTC
TRBV2	-	TRBJ1-4	-	CASSARTSPNEKLFF	TGTGCCAGCAGTGCCAGGACAAGTCCAAATGAAAAACTGTTTTTT
TRBV3-1/TRBV3-2	-	TRBJ2-3	-	CASSMGPFTDTQYF	TGTGCCAGCAGTATGGGGCCCTTCACAGATACGCAGTATTTT
TRBV18	-	TRBJ1-1	-	CASSPSRQNTEAFF	TGTGCCAGCTCACCAAGCAGACAGAACACTGAAGCTTTCTTT
TRBV7-2	few	TRBJ2-5	-	CASSVTETQYF	TGTGCCAGCAGCGTAACAGAGACCCAGTACTTC
TRBV27	-	TRBJ2-3	TRBD2	CASSFPLAGGPGTQYF	TGTGCCAGCAGTTTTCCATTAGCGGGGGGGCCAGGTACGCAGTATTTT
TRBV6-5	-	TRBJ2-3	-	CASRTPSTDTQYF	TGTGCCAGCAGAACGCCCTCCACAGATACGCAGTATTTT
TRBV7-3	-	TRBJ2-6	-	CASSFDNSGANVLTF	TGTGCCAGCAGCTTCGACAACTCTGGGGCCAACGTCCTGACTTTC
TRBV7-9	-	TRBJ2-5	TRBD2	CASSLPGTMRGTQYF	TGTGCCAGCAGCTTACCCGGGACTATGAGGGGGACCCAGTACTTC
TRBV10-3	few	TRBJ1-6	TRBD1	CAISEQQGANSPLHF	TGTGCCATCAGTGAGCAACAGGGGGCCAATTCACCCCTCCACTTT
TRBV2	-	TRBJ2-1	-	CASSVAGEQFF	TGTGCCAGCAGTGTGGCCGGTGAGCAGTTCTTC
TRBV5-1	-	TRBJ1-1	-	CASSFGQFNTEAFF	TGCGCCAGCAGCTTCGGACAGTTTAACACTGAAGCTTTCTTT
TRBV14	few	TRBJ1-6	-	CASSPRAANSPLHF	TGTGCCAGCAGCCCCCGGGCCGCAAATTCACCCCTCCACTTT
TRBV18	-	TRBJ2-1	TRBD1	CASSRDSNNEQFF	TGTGCCAGCTCAAGGGACAGCAACAATGAGCAGTTCTTC
TRBV5-1	-	TRBJ2-3	TRBD1	CASSLPTGAITDTQYF	TGCGCCAGCAGCTTGCCCACAGGGGCAATCACAGATACGCAGTATTTT